The next 15 T cell receptor beta chains were all read from a single sample in a study of CD8 T cells in ankylosing spondylitis. TCRdb passed the 5' RACE reads through MiXCR, listing each CDR3 protein once. The table has 250,000 to 350,000 distinct CDR3 sequences, 20% seen once; the top ten hold about 8%. Sample: blood, either unsorted or a sorted T cell fraction (not recorded which). These TCRs come from a male donor with ankylosing spondylitis or in good health (not recorded which).

The chain recombines TRBV2 with TRBJ1-5; D perhaps matches TRBD1 (6 bases). The CDR3 has 15 amino acids. The V and J ends lost 4 bases and 4 bases respectively, with 14 bases between them. Germline V gives CDR1 SNHLY, CDR2 FYNNEI. This chain's CDR3 is CASSVGAQGNQPQHF. The CDR3 coding sequence is TGTGCCAGCAGTGTGGGCGCGCAGGGGAATCAGCCCCAGCATTTT.

Only a few counts were recorded for this clonotype. Here the CDR3 reads CASRSDRPTNEKLFF. CDR3 in DNA: TGTGCCAGCAGAAGCGACCGACCAACTAATGAAAAACTGTTTTTT. The gene calls are TRBV14 and TRBJ1-4; D is unresolved. Germline-derived CDR1 and CDR2 are SGHDN and FVKESK. CDR3 length: 15 amino acids. Trimming cost V 6 bases and J 0 bases, with 11 bases left between them.

The chain links TRBV9 to TRBJ2-1; no clear D gene. Trimming took 0 bases from V and 8 from J, leaving 12 bases between them. CDR1 SGDLS and CDR2 YYNGEE come from the germline V gene. The CDR3 is made up of 14 amino acids. The CDR3 loop reads CASSVGGPSDEQFF. The CDR3, as DNA: TGTGCCAGCAGCGTAGGAGGTCCCTCGGATGAGCAGTTCTTC.

This clonotype showed up just a few times. This chain links TRBV9 with TRBJ2-1, with 7 bases that match TRBD2. CDR1 SGDLS and CDR2 YYNGEE come from the germline V gene. J lost 2 bases, V lost 0 bases, and 11 bases had no gene match. The CDR3 contains 18 residues. The CDR3 DNA follows: TGTGCCAGCAGCGTAGCTGGGTACGGCGGGAGTGCCTACAATGAGCAGTTCTTC. Translating gives CASSVAGYGGSAYNEQFF.

This clonotype occurred a few times. The genes are TRBV5-1 and TRBJ2-2; D is undetermined. V was trimmed by 5 bases and J by 3 bases, leaving 11 bases between them. Germline CDR1 is SGHRS and CDR2 is YFSETQ. The CDR3 runs to 14 residues. The CDR3 loop reads CASSLRADTGELFF. CDR3 in DNA: TGCGCCAGCAGTCTTAGGGCGGACACCGGGGAGCTGTTTTTT. The variable domain in full, completed from reference TRBV5-1 and TRBJ2-2, reads KAGVTQTPRYLIKTRGQQVTLSCSPISGHRSVSWYQQTPGQGLQFLFEYFSETQRNKGNFPGRFSGRQFSNSRSEMNVSTLELGDSALYLCASSLRADTGELFFGEGSRLTVL.

This clonotype was observed a handful of times. V gene TRBV12-3 or TRBV12-4 combines with J gene TRBJ1-4; TRBD1 might be the D (5 bases). Trimming took off 6 bases at V and 5 bases at J, with 13 bases between the two ends. This CDR3 has 14 residues. For the CDR3, the DNA is TGTGCCAGCAGGAGGGACGGAGCAAATGAAAAACTGTTTTTT. Translation gives CASRRDGANEKLFF.

This clonotype has a handful of counts. The junction and the germline gene differ at one end; a read error may be behind it. V is TRBV7-7 and J is TRBJ2-1, with D tentatively TRBD2 (6 bases). The CDR3 is made up of 14 amino acids. CDR1 SSHAT and CDR2 FNYEAQ come from the germline V gene (reference sequence). DNA for the CDR3: TGTGCTAGCAGCCGGTTAGCGGATTACAATGAGCAGTTCTTC. This encodes CASSRLADYNEQFF.

V usage is TRBV5-1 and J usage is TRBJ2-7; 11 bases map to TRBD1. V was clipped by 4 bases and J by 7 bases; unmatched bases: 7. The CDR3 is 14 amino acids. Germline assignment: CDR1 SGHRS and CDR2 YFSETQ. The CDR3 DNA sequence: TGCGCCAGCAGCGCTGGACAGGGGGCGTATGAGCAGTACGTC. It yields the protein CASSAGQGAYEQYV.

The J gene is TRBJ2-1, the V gene TRBV7-3, with TRBD1 identical over 11 bases. Trimming cost V 5 bases and J 0 bases; bases outside gene matches: 15. This CDR3 has 20 amino acids. From germline, CDR1 is SGHTA and CDR2 FQGTGA. The CDR3 nucleotides are TGTGCCAGCAGCCCCGGCGAGGACAGGGGGCCCTTCAGCTCCTACAATGAGCAGTTCTTC. It codes for CASSPGEDRGPFSSYNEQFF.

The rearrangement joins TRBV28 to TRBJ2-2; D gene unclear. Trimming removed 5 bases from V and 0 bases from J, with 7 bases in between. The CDR3 covers 14 residues. Germline CDR1 reads MDHEN; CDR2 reads SYDVKM. The CDR3 loop is CASSPWTNTGELFF. DNA for the CDR3: TGTGCCAGCAGTCCGTGGACGAACACCGGGGAGCTGTTTTTT. Using reference TRBV28 and TRBJ2-2 for the parts outside the CDR3, the full variable domain is DVKVTQSSRYLVKRTGEKVFLECVQDMDHENMFWYRQDPGLGLRLIYFSYDVKMKEKGDIPEGYSVSREKKERFSLILESASTNQTSMYLCASSPWTNTGELFFGEGSRLTVL.

V and J are TRBV20-1 and TRBJ2-3; no clear D. Germline CDR1 DFQATT, CDR2 SNEGSKA (reference sequence). The ends were cut back, 4 bases at V and 0 bases at J, with 11 bases in the middle. This CDR3 is built from 14 residues. The CDR3, as DNA: TGCAGTGCTATTCAGGACCCTAGCACAGATACGCAGTATTTT. Its translation: CSAIQDPSTDTQYF.

This clonotype was found a few times. The chain uses TRBV18 and TRBJ2-1; a possible D gene is TRBD1 (6 bases). Germline V gene sequence: CDR1 KGHSH, CDR2 LQKENI. This CDR3 has 13 residues. V gave up 3 bases and J gave up 6 bases, with 9 bases separating them. The CDR3 region is CASSPLQGNEQFF. CDR3 sequence (DNA): TGTGCCAGCTCACCGCTACAGGGCAATGAGCAGTTCTTC.

The chain joins TRBV20-1 to TRBJ2-3; D remains unclear. V was trimmed by 0 bases and J by 0 bases, leaving 7 bases between them. CDR3 length: 14 amino acids. The germline CDR1 and CDR2 sequences are DFQATT and SNEGSKA (reference sequence). The CDR3 nucleotides are TGCAGTGCTAGAGACTACGGGAGCACAGATACGCAGTATTTT. Translating gives CSARDYGSTDTQYF.

V gene TRBV9 combines with J gene TRBJ2-5; D not resolved. Trimming shortened V by 3 bases and J by 8 bases, and 11 bases separated the two germline ends. The germline CDR1 and CDR2 sequences are SGDLS and YYNGEE. The CDR3 has 12 residues. The DNA of the CDR3 is TGTGCCAGCAGCGCTTCGACCGCAACCCAGTACTTC. This encodes CASSASTATQYF.

The V and J genes are TRBV20-1 and TRBJ2-3; TRBD1 is a possible D gene (5 bases). The ends were cut back, 2 bases at V and 6 bases at J, with 9 bases in the middle. CDR3 size: 12 residues. Per the germline V gene, CDR1 is DFQATT and CDR2 is SNEGSKA (reference sequence). The CDR3 reads CSARRTPDTQYF. DNA of the CDR3: TGCAGTGCTAGAAGGACACCCGATACGCAGTATTTT.